The 30 T cell receptor beta chains below were found in one sample sequenced in a study of control samples from healthy donors and cancer patients. Sequencing was performed with immunoSEQ multiplex PCR; in TCRdb, only in-frame clones are kept and a portion is missing. This table has fewer than 200,000 clones, 93% appearing once. The sample comprised blood. Receptors originate from a woman in her fifties or sixties in good health.

V usage is TRBV6-4 and J usage is TRBJ1-6; no clear D gene. Between the trimmed V and J ends, which lost 3 bases and 2 bases, there was a span of 5 bases. From germline, CDR1 is MRHNA and CDR2 SNTAGT. The CDR3 extends over 14 amino acids. The CDR3 nucleotides are TGTGCCAGCAGTGAAGGTGCCTATAATTCACCCCTCCACTTT. This sequence encodes CASSEGAYNSPLHF.

Here the CDR3 reads CASSQDWGAGNTIYF. CDR3 in DNA: TGTGCCAGCAGCCAAGATTGGGGTGCTGGAAACACCATATATTTT. V and J are TRBV3-1 (or the pseudogene TRBV3-2) and TRBJ1-3; no clear D. V dropped 0 bases and J dropped 2 bases, with 8 bases sitting between them. This CDR3 region has 15 residues. Looked up from germline, CDR1 is LGHDT and CDR2 is YNNKEL (reference sequence).

This clone was seen only once. The V gene is TRBV6-1, the J gene TRBJ2-3, with 9 bases matching TRBD2. The CDR3 has 17 amino acids. Germline loops: CDR1 MNHNS, CDR2 SASEGT. The trim removed 2 bases at V and 2 bases at J, leaving 8 bases unmatched. CDR3 coding DNA: TGTGCCAGCAGTGAATTAGGTAGCGGGGGCCCCACAGATACGCAGTATTTT. Translation: CASSELGSGGPTDTQYF.

The genes are TRBV19 and TRBJ1-5, with a possible D match to TRBD1 (6 bases). CDR1 is LNHDA, CDR2 SQIVND, per germline (reference sequence). The V end lost 4 bases, the J end lost 5 bases, and 9 bases lay between the germline ends. The CDR3 runs 13 residues. CDR3 DNA: TGTGCCAGTAGTACCGACAGGTATCAGCCCCAGCATTTT. This gives the protein CASSTDRYQPQHF.

A few counts support this clone. The same CDR3 arises from other DNA sequences in this sample as well. The chain uses TRBV9 and TRBJ2-2; TRBD1 is a possible D gene (6 bases). The CDR3 is 15 residues long. Germline lookup yields CDR1 SGDLS and CDR2 YYNGEE. Trimming left V 3 bases short and J 6 bases short, with 15 bases between. CDR3 residues: CASSATTGLPGELFF. DNA for the CDR3: TGTGCCAGCAGCGCCACGACAGGACTTCCCGGGGAGCTGTTTTTT.

The genes are TRBV7-3 and TRBJ2-5; the match to TRBD2 covers 9 bases. V gave up 2 bases and J gave up 5 bases; unmatched junction bases: 6. The CDR3 has 15 amino acids. The V gene's germline CDR1 is SGHTA and CDR2 FQGTGA. For the CDR3, the DNA is TGTGCCAGCAGCTTATTGCGGGGGGGCTCGGAGACCCAGTACTTC. This gives the protein CASSLLRGGSETQYF.

The chain links TRBV29-1 to TRBJ1-2; no reliable D call. With 0 bases removed from V and 2 bases from J, the gap between germline ends came to 7 bases. The CDR3 runs 13 residues. In germline, CDR1 is SQVTM, CDR2 ANQGSEA. DNA of the CDR3: TGCAGCGTTGAAGATAGGCTAAACTATGGCTACACCTTC. Translating it yields CSVEDRLNYGYTF.

The rearrangement joins TRBV20-1 to TRBJ2-7; 7 bases are shared with TRBD1. V shed 3 bases, J shed 4 bases, and the junction held 15 bases outside the gene matches. This CDR3 spans 16 amino acids. Germline V gene sequence: CDR1 DFQATT, CDR2 SNEGSKA (reference sequence). The CDR3 protein is CSASPLPGTEIYEQYF. The CDR3 region has the DNA TGCAGTGCTAGTCCCCTTCCCGGGACAGAGATTTACGAGCAGTACTTC.

This clone has a single count. The chain is built from TRBV7-3 and TRBJ2-7; 10 bases match TRBD2. V was pared by 5 bases and J by 4 bases, with 5 bases of the junction left unmatched. Germline loops: CDR1 SGHTA, CDR2 FQGTGA. The CDR3 loop spans 14 amino acids. For the CDR3, the DNA is TGTGCCAGCAGCAAAGCGGGAGGGCCGTACGAGCAGTACTTC. It translates to CASSKAGGPYEQYF.

The chain links TRBV6-5 to TRBJ2-7; 8 bases fit TRBD1. The CDR3 is 14 residues long. After removal of 5 bases from V and 5 bases from J, the junction contained 8 bases not matched to a gene. Germline V gives CDR1 MNHEY, CDR2 SVGAGI. The CDR3 DNA reads as TGTGCCAGCAGTCGCGGGACAGGCCCCAACGAGCAGTACTTC. Its translation: CASSRGTGPNEQYF.

The chain carries TRBV4-3 and TRBJ1-2, with no clear D. Germline lookup yields CDR1 LGHNA and CDR2 YSLEER. This CDR3 spans 15 amino acids. The ends were cut back, 4 bases at V and 4 bases at J, with 16 bases in the middle. In DNA form, the CDR3 reads TGCGCCAGCAGCCCAGATGGACGAGGACCCTATGGCTACACCTTC. This gives the protein CASSPDGRGPYGYTF.

This sequence joins TRBV4-3 and TRBJ2-1, with unresolved D. CDR1 LGHNA and CDR2 YSLEER come from the germline V gene. Between the trimmed V and J ends, which lost 0 bases and 0 bases, there was a span of 9 bases. CDR3 length: 16 amino acids. CDR3 nucleotides: TGCGCCAGCAGCCAAGATCTATTAAGCTCCTACAATGAGCAGTTCTTC. It encodes CASSQDLLSSYNEQFF.

The chain links TRBV29-1 to TRBJ2-7; TRBD1 matches 7 bases. Germline V gene sequence: CDR1 SQVTM, CDR2 ANQGSEA. J lost 5 bases, V lost 4 bases, and 5 bases had no gene match. The CDR3 runs to 12 residues. CDR3 nucleotide sequence: TGCAGCGTTGGCAGGGGGTTCCACGAGCAGTACTTC. This sequence encodes CSVGRGFHEQYF.

The rearrangement uses TRBV5-6 and TRBJ1-1; a weak D match, TRBD1 (6 bases). The CDR3 sequence is 12 residues long. Trimming took 0 bases from V and 11 from J, leaving 11 bases between them. CDR1 is SGHDT and CDR2 is YYEEEE in the germline V gene. The chain's CDR3 is CASSLVGQLAFF. DNA of the CDR3: TGTGCCAGCAGCTTGGTCGGACAGCTGGCTTTCTTT.

This rearrangement joins TRBV2 to TRBJ1-2; unclear D gene. Germline V CDR1 and CDR2: SNHLY, FYNNEI. V lost 8 bases, J lost 1 base, and 14 bases lay in between. The CDR3 runs to 14 residues. The CDR3 nucleotides read TGTGCCAGCTCATCCGGTACGGGTAACTATGGCTACACCTTC. It translates to CASSSGTGNYGYTF.

This clone was picked up one time. The chain is built from TRBV30 and TRBJ1-5; TRBD1 matches 8 bases. Unmatched junction bases numbered 4, after V lost 4 bases and J lost 5 bases. The germline V gene has CDR1 GTSNPN and CDR2 SVGIG (reference sequence). CDR3 length: 13 residues. CDR3 in DNA: TGTGCCTGGACCCCAGGGGGCGATCAGCCCCAGCATTTT. Its translation is CAWTPGGDQPQHF.

This chain joins TRBV7-8 and TRBJ1-5; the match to TRBD1 covers 9 bases. V gave up 8 bases and J gave up 2 bases; unmatched junction bases: 1. Germline loops: CDR1 SGHVS, CDR2 FQNEAQ. The CDR3 spans 13 residues. In DNA form, the CDR3 reads TGTGCCAGCCGGACAGGGGGCAATCAGCCCCAGCATTTT. Translated, it gives CASRTGGNQPQHF.

The V gene is TRBV12-3 or TRBV12-4, the J gene TRBJ2-7, with unresolved D. The V end lost 6 bases, the J end lost 3 bases, and 12 bases lay between the germline ends. There are 13 residues in the CDR3. CDR3 loop: CASSGPRVYEQYF. The DNA of the CDR3 is TGTGCCAGCAGCGGCCCCCGAGTCTACGAGCAGTACTTC.

The chain has TRBV18 and TRBJ1-4, with 8 bases matching TRBD1. The CDR3 is made up of 13 amino acids. CDR1 and CDR2 from the germline V gene are KGHSH and LQKENI. J gave up 8 bases and V 3 bases, and 2 bases lay outside the gene matches. DNA for the CDR3: TGTGCCAGCTCACCGGGACAGGTGGAAAAACTGTTTTTT. Protein product: CASSPGQVEKLFF.

This sequence joins TRBV2 and TRBJ1-6; weak D call: TRBD1 (5 bases). This CDR3 comprises 16 residues. V gave up 0 bases and J gave up 7 bases, with 13 bases separating them. Germline V gene lookup returns CDR1 SNHLY and CDR2 FYNNEI. Here the CDR3 DNA reads TGTGCCAGCAGTGAAGCGCAGGGCGATTGGAATTCACCCCTCCACTTT. Its protein is CASSEAQGDWNSPLHF.

The rearrangement joins TRBV11-2 to TRBJ1-5, with a tentative D call TRBD1 (5 bases). V was cut by 5 bases and J by 0 bases, with 11 bases left in between. Germline V gene sequence: CDR1 SGHAT, CDR2 FQNNGV. The CDR3 runs to 15 residues. The CDR3 nucleotides read TGTGCCAGCAGCGCCGCAAGGGGTAGCAATCAGCCCCAGCATTTT. Its protein is CASSAARGSNQPQHF.

This clone was found a few times. The gene calls are TRBV6-1 and TRBJ2-3; 9 bases are a match to TRBD1. Germline V gene sequence: CDR1 MNHNS, CDR2 SASEGT. The trim removed 3 bases at V and 2 bases at J, leaving 3 bases unmatched. The CDR3 totals 15 residues. The CDR3 reads CASSDGTGHTDTQYF. CDR3 DNA: TGTGCCAGCAGTGATGGGACAGGGCACACAGATACGCAGTATTTT.

The chain couples TRBV5-8 to TRBJ1-5; D might be TRBD1 (6 bases). CDR1 is SGHTS, CDR2 YDEGEE, per germline. Between the trimmed V and J ends, which lost 0 bases and 4 bases, there was a span of 11 bases. CDR3 length equals 15 residues. The CDR3 protein is CASSLGQGLNQPQHF. The CDR3 region has the DNA TGTGCCAGCAGCTTGGGTCAGGGGTTGAATCAGCCCCAGCATTTT.

A few counts support this clone. The V gene is TRBV29-1, the J gene TRBJ1-1; 7 bases are a match to TRBD1. V trimming: 0 bases; J trimming: 5 bases; junction bases outside the gene matches: 9. The CDR3 runs 15 residues. Looked up from germline, CDR1 is SQVTM and CDR2 is ANQGSEA. The CDR3 protein is CSVEDYGTVRTEAFF. The CDR3 coding sequence is TGCAGCGTTGAAGACTACGGGACAGTAAGGACTGAAGCTTTCTTT. The whole variable domain, filled in from reference TRBV29-1 and TRBJ1-1, reads SAVISQKPSRDICQRGTSLTIQCQVDSQVTMMFWYRQQPGQSLTLIATANQGSEATYESGFVIDKFPISRPNLTFSTLTVSNMSPEDSSIYLCSVEDYGTVRTEAFFGQGTRLTVV.

The gene calls are TRBV15 and TRBJ1-2; D gene uncertain. Germline values: CDR1 LNHNV, CDR2 YYDKDF (reference sequence). The CDR3 runs to 16 residues. Trimming left V 2 bases short and J 0 bases short, with 13 bases between. DNA for the CDR3: TGTGCCACCAGCAGATCTTCGCCCGGGGCTAACTATGGCTACACCTTC. The encoded protein is CATSRSSPGANYGYTF.

The chain links TRBV6-5 to TRBJ2-7, with D unresolved. This CDR3 has 15 residues. CDR1 is MNHEY, CDR2 SVGAGI, per germline. Trimming pared 2 bases from V and 4 bases from J, leaving 15 bases between. The CDR3 bases are TGTGCCAGCAGTTACCCGCTAGGGTCGACTTACGAGCAGTACTTC. Encoded protein: CASSYPLGSTYEQYF.

This sequence joins TRBV7-2 and TRBJ1-2; 9 positions match TRBD1. With V trimmed by 5 bases and J by 6 bases, 4 bases remained unmatched. From germline, CDR1 is SGHTA and CDR2 FQGNSA. The CDR3 loop spans 13 amino acids. CDR3 nucleotide sequence: TGTGCCAGCAGCCAGGACAGGGGTAATGGCTACACCTTC. This encodes CASSQDRGNGYTF.

Here the CDR3 reads CASSPAKQGAGELFF. Written as DNA, the CDR3 is TGTGCCAGCTCGCCAGCTAAACAGGGGGCCGGGGAGCTGTTTTTT. The J gene is TRBJ2-2, the V gene TRBV18; 8 nucleotides agree with TRBD1. Germline CDR1 and CDR2: KGHSH and LQKENI. The J segment lost 6 bases and the V segment lost 6 bases, leaving 9 bases of the junction unmatched. This CDR3 has 15 amino acids.

The CDR3 DNA reads TGTGCCAGCAGCCAAGCTATAACCGGGAATCAGCCCCAGCATTTT. Translation gives CASSQAITGNQPQHF. The J gene is TRBJ1-5, the V gene TRBV3-1 (or the pseudogene TRBV3-2), with unresolved D. The CDR3 runs 15 residues. Between the trimmed V and J ends, which lost 1 base and 4 bases, there was a span of 11 bases. CDR1 is LGHDT, CDR2 YNNKEL, per germline (reference sequence).

V is TRBV6-5 and J is TRBJ1-2, with D possibly being TRBD1 (5 bases). CDR3 size: 15 residues. Germline V lookup: CDR1 MNHEY, CDR2 SVGAGI. The V gene lost 0 bases and the J gene lost 6 bases, with 14 bases spanning the gap. DNA of the CDR3: TGTGCCAGCAGTTACTCGGGACTTCTTGGCGATGGCTACACCTTC. As protein: CASSYSGLLGDGYTF.